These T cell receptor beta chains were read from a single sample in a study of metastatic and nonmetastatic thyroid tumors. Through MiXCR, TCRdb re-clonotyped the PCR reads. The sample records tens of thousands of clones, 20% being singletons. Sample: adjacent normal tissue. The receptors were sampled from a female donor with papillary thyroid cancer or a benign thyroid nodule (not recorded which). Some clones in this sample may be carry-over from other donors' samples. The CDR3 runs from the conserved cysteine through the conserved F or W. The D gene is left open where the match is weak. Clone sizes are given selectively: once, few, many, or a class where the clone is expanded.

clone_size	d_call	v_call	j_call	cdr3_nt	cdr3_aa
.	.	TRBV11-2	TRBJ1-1	TGTGCCAGCAGGGATGGGACACCACTGCCGAACACTGAAGCTTTCTTT	CASRDGTPLPNTEAFF
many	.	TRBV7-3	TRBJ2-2	TGTGCCAGCAGCCCAATGGGAAGGGCCGGGGAGCTGTTTTTT	CASSPMGRAGELFF
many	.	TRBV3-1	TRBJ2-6	TGTGCCAGCAGCCAAGATCGGGGGCCAGGGGCGGTGGCTGGGGCCAACGTCCTGACTTTC	CASSQDRGPGAVAGANVLTF
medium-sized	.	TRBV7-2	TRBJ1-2	TGTGCCAGCAGCCTAGAGTCCCTAGGGCCCCGTGGCTACACCTTC	CASSLESLGPRGYTF
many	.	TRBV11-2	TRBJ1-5	TGTGCCAGCAGCCCGGAGGGGGGGACGGGGCAGCCCCAGCATTTT	CASSPEGGTGQPQHF
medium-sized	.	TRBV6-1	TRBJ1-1	TGTGCCAGCAGTCGGGACCCCCTGAACACTGAAGCTTTCTTT	CASSRDPLNTEAFF
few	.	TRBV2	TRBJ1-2	TGTGCCAGCAGTGGTTTAAGAGGGGGTGGTTATGGCTACACCTTC	CASSGLRGGGYGYTF
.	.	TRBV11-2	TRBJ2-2	TGTGCCAGCAGCTCGTTTAAAGGGGAGCTGTTTTTT	CASSSFKGELFF
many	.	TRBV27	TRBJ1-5	TGTGCCAGCAGTTCCATGGGGTCGGAGCCCCAGCATTTT	CASSSMGSEPQHF
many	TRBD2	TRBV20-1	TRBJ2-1	TGCAGTGCTAGAGTTTGGCGGGAGTTCAATGAGCAGTTCTTC	CSARVWREFNEQFF
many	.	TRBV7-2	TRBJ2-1	TGTGCCAGCAGCTTAGCAGCAGGAATGGGGAATGAGCAGTTCTTC	CASSLAAGMGNEQFF
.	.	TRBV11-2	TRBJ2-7	TGTGCCATCATCCCCTCGCTATCCCAGTGGGGAGAGCAGTACTTC	CAIIPSLSQWGEQYF
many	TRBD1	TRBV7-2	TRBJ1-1	TGTGCCAGCAGCTTACGGGACAGGGCGAACACTGAAGCTTTCTTT	CASSLRDRANTEAFF
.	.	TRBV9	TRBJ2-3	TGTGCCAGCAGCGTCTGCGAGGGGAACGAACGTCCACCCACAGATACGCAGTATTTT	CASSVCEGNERPPTDTQYF
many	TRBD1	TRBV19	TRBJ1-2	TGTGCCAGTACCCCAAAGGGGACAGGGACTAACTATGGCTACACCTTC	CASTPKGTGTNYGYTF
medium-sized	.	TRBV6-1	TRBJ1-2	TGTGCCAGCAGTGAAGCCCCGGGAAGGGGGGGCTATGGCTACACCTTC	CASSEAPGRGGYGYTF
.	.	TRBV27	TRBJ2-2	TGTGCCAGCAGCTTAGATGCCTACACCGGGGAGCTGTTTTTT	CASSLDAYTGELFF
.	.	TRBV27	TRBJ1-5	TGTGCCAGCAGATCCGACGGATATCAGCCCCAGCATTTT	CASRSDGYQPQHF
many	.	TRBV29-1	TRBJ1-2	TGCAGCGTCTCAGCCGGGACTGCACACTATGGCTACACCTTC	CSVSAGTAHYGYTF
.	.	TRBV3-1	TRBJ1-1	TGTGCCAGCAGCCAAGGGTCGGCCACTGAAGCTTTCTTT	CASSQGSATEAFF
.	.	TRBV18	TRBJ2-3	TGTGCCTGCTCAAAACACGGTGCCACAGATACGCAGTATTTT	CACSKHGATDTQYF
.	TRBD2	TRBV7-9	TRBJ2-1	TGTGCCAGCGGTTCTTCCGGGACTAGCTTGTTCTTC	CASGSSGTSLFF
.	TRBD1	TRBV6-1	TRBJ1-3	TGTGCCAACAGGGGGGGGACGGATACCTCTGGAAACACCATATATTTT	CANRGGTDTSGNTIYF
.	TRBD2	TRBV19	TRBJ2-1	TGTGCCAGTAGGACCCTAGCGGGAGTGTTAAACAATGAGCAGTCCTTC	CASRTLAGVLNNEQSF
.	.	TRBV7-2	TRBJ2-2	TGTGCCAGCAGCGCCACTAGTACAACCGGGGAGCTGTTTTTT	CASSATSTTGELFF
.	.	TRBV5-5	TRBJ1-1	TGTGCCAGCAGCTTGGAGGAGTGGGGGAACACTGAAGCTTTCTTT	CASSLEEWGNTEAFF
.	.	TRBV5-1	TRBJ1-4	TGCGCCAGCAGGAGCTCCGGCACAGTGAATGAAAAGCTGTTTTTT	CASRSSGTVNEKLFF
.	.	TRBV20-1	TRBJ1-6	TGCAGTGCTAGAGATCAGGGACCACTCAACTTT	CSARDQGPLNF
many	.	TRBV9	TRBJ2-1	TGTGCCAGCAGCGGGGGGCTCATGGACGGTGAGCAGTTCTTC	CASSGGLMDGEQFF
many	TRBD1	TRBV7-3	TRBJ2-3	TGTGCCAGCAGCCCCTTCACAGGGGGCACAGATACGCAGTATTTT	CASSPFTGGTDTQYF
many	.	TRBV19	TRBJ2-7	TGTGCCAGTAGTATCGCGCCCTTAGGCTACGAGCAGTACTTC	CASSIAPLGYEQYF
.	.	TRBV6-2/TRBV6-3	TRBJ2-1	TGTGCCAGCAGTTACGGCTCTAGCATCGACAATGAGCAGTTCTTC	CASSYGSSIDNEQFF
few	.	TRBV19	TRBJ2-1	TGTGCCAGTAGTATAGGGACTTGGACCTACAATGAGCAGTTCTTC	CASSIGTWTYNEQFF
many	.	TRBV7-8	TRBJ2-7	TGTGCCAGCAGTTCCTTGCCCGAGTCGGGCTACGAGCAGTACTTC	CASSSLPESGYEQYF
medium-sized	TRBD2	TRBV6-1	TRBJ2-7	TGTGCCAGCAAAGGGACTAGCGGCTACGAGCAGTACTTC	CASKGTSGYEQYF
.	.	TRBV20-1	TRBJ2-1	TGCAGTGCCACTGACATGGGCCACAATGAGCAGTTCTTC	CSATDMGHNEQFF
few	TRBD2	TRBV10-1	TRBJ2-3	TGCGCCAGCAGTGAGCCCGCGGGGGGGAAAGATACGCAGTATTTT	CASSEPAGGKDTQYF
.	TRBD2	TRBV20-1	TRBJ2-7	TGCAGTGCTGTTAGGACTAGCGGGAGTGCCTACGAGCAGTACTTC	CSAVRTSGSAYEQYF
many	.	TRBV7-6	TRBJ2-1	TGTGCCAGCAGCCAAAACAGGGTCAATGAGCAGTTCTTC	CASSQNRVNEQFF
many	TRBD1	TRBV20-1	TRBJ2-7	TGCAGTGCTAGAGTACAGGGGGGAACGAGGGAGCAGTACTTC	CSARVQGGTREQYF
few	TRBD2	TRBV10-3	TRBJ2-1	TGTGCCACCCAAGGAGGGCTGGCGGGAGTCGGTAATGAGCAGTTCTTC	CATQGGLAGVGNEQFF
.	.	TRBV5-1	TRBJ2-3	TGCGCCAGCGCAAGCAGAGGAGAGGGCACAGATACGCAGTATTTT	CASASRGEGTDTQYF
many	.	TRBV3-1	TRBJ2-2	TGTGCCAGCAGCCAAGAGGAATGGCGGGAAAACACCGGGGAGCTGTTTTTT	CASSQEEWRENTGELFF
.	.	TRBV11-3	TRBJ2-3	TGTGCCAGCGGCTTAGGCGAAGCAGATAAGCAGTATTTT	CASGLGEADKQYF
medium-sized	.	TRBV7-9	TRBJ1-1	TGTGCCAGCAGCTTCCTCACAGGCATGAACACTGAAGCTTTCTTT	CASSFLTGMNTEAFF
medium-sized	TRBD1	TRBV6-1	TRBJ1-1	TGTGCCAGCACCGTCACAGGGGTGGCTGAAGCTTTCTTT	CASTVTGVAEAFF
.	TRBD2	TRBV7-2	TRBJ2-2	TGTGACAGCAGCGAAGCGGGGTGGAACACCGGGGAGCTGTTTTTT	CDSSEAGWNTGELFF